The 32 T cell receptor beta chains in this list originate from one sample, sequenced in a study of blood T cell repertoires in COVID-19. Method: immunoSEQ multiplex PCR; TCRdb's copy keeps in-frame clones and lacks some. The sample carries around 160,000 clones, 85% to 90% recorded once. Sequenced material: peripheral blood. The receptors stem from a man aged 18-30 years with acute or convalescent COVID-19.

This clone has only a few counts. The V gene is TRBV5-8, the J gene TRBJ2-3; 9 nucleotides line up with TRBD1. CDR3 size: 15 residues. The junction had 3 bases not matched to a gene; V was cut back by 4 bases and J by 0 bases. Germline V gene sequence: CDR1 SGHTS, CDR2 YDEGEE. In DNA form, the CDR3 reads TGTGCCAGCAGCCCGACAGGGGGAAGCACAGATACGCAGTATTTT. This translates into CASSPTGGSTDTQYF.

V and J are TRBV4-2 and TRBJ1-1; weak D call: TRBD1 (5 bases). The V and J ends lost 2 bases and 3 bases respectively, with 7 bases between them. Germline CDR1 reads LGHNA; CDR2 reads YNFKEQ. The CDR3 has 13 amino acids. As DNA, the CDR3 is TGTGCCAGCAGCCAACAGGGATACACTGAAGCTTTCTTT. It yields the protein CASSQQGYTEAFF.

The CDR3 region has the DNA TGTGCCAGCAGTTCTCCGGGACACTTGAACACTGAAGCTTTCTTT. It encodes CASSSPGHLNTEAFF. The genes are TRBV6-5 and TRBJ1-1; D is perhaps TRBD1 (6 bases). V was cut by 4 bases and J by 0 bases, with 12 bases left in between. The CDR3 has 15 amino acids. The germline V gene encodes CDR1 MNHEY and CDR2 SVGAGI.

The gene calls are TRBV6-1 and TRBJ2-3; unclear D gene. The CDR3 contains 15 residues. The V end lost 1 base, the J end lost 2 bases, and 10 bases lay between the germline ends. Germline V gene sequence: CDR1 MNHNS, CDR2 SASEGT. CDR3 residues: CASSEEPGFTDTQYF. The CDR3, as DNA: TGTGCCAGCAGTGAAGAACCAGGTTTCACAGATACGCAGTATTTT.

The CDR3 DNA reads TGTGCCACCAGTGACCCGCGGCAGTACGTC. Translation gives CATSDPRQYV. This chain connects TRBV24-1 to TRBJ2-7; D uncertain. The CDR3 length is 10 residues. With 4 bases removed from V and 9 bases from J, the gap between germline ends came to 6 bases. CDR1 is KGHDR and CDR2 is SFDVKD in the germline V gene.

In DNA form, the CDR3 reads TGTGCTAGTGGTTTCGACATTCATAGCAATCAGCCCCAGCATTTT. As protein: CASGFDIHSNQPQHF. V and J are TRBV12-5 and TRBJ1-5, with unresolved D. This CDR3 is built from 15 residues. Trimming stripped 3 bases from V and 0 bases from J, with 9 bases between. Germline V gives CDR1 LGHNT, CDR2 FRNRAP.

The chain carries TRBV6-5 and TRBJ2-4; D possibly corresponds to TRBD1 (5 bases). The CDR3 has 13 amino acids. The V end was cut by 10 bases, the J end by 4 bases, with 14 bases between. Germline lookup yields CDR1 MNHEY and CDR2 SVGAGI. CDR3 DNA sequence: TGTGCCACGATACCCAGGGCTAAAAACATTCAGTACTTC. Translating it yields CATIPRAKNIQYF.

The chain employs TRBV7-2 and TRBJ2-5; 7 nucleotides align to TRBD2. V dropped 1 base and J dropped 6; count of bases not matched to a gene: 8. The CDR3 extends over 15 amino acids. Germline CDR1 reads SGHTA; CDR2 reads FQGNSA. The DNA of the CDR3 is TGTGCCAGCAGCTTAGTGGGGGGGGGTCGGCAGACCCAGTACTTC. Residues: CASSLVGGGRQTQYF.

The rearrangement links TRBV7-3 to TRBJ1-1; 12 positions agree with TRBD1. Trimming removed 5 bases from V and 7 bases from J; junction bases left unmatched: 8. Germline V gene lookup returns CDR1 SGHTA and CDR2 FQGTGA. This CDR3 region has 15 residues. The CDR3 DNA is TGTGCCAGCAGCGCGGGACAGGGGGCGCAGTTTGAAGCTTTCTTT. This translates into CASSAGQGAQFEAFF.

This chain links TRBV7-3 with TRBJ2-1, with 10 nucleotides matching TRBD2. The V gene's germline CDR1 is SGHTA and CDR2 FQGTGA. This CDR3 spans 13 amino acids. The V segment lost 6 bases and the J segment 8 bases; nucleotides outside the gene matches: 4. The CDR3 nucleotides are TGTGCCAGCAGTCCCGGGACTAGCGATGAGCAGTTCTTC. Its translation is CASSPGTSDEQFF.

The V and J genes are TRBV5-8 and TRBJ1-5, with no clear D. Germline V lookup: CDR1 SGHTS, CDR2 YDEGEE. This CDR3 spans 17 amino acids. V shed 0 bases and J shed 1 base, with 14 bases lying between them. CDR3 DNA sequence: TGTGCCAGCAGCTTGGATTCCGGGGATTGGAGCAATCAGCCCCAGCATTTT. It yields the protein CASSLDSGDWSNQPQHF.

The chain uses TRBV30 and TRBJ1-1; 9 nucleotides line up with TRBD1. The CDR3 is made up of 15 amino acids. Per germline, CDR1 GTSNPN and CDR2 SVGIG (reference sequence). The V and J ends lost 0 bases and 9 bases, in that order; junction bases with no gene match: 11. The CDR3 loop is CAWSVQIAGQGKAFF. CDR3 DNA sequence: TGTGCCTGGAGTGTACAAATCGCGGGACAGGGTAAAGCTTTCTTT.

The genes are TRBV30 and TRBJ2-1; D perhaps matches TRBD1 (5 bases). The CDR3 loop spans 15 amino acids. Germline V CDR1 and CDR2: GTSNPN, SVGIG (reference sequence). V lost 5 bases, J lost 0 bases, and 14 bases lay in between. The chain's CDR3 is CAWQQEISSYNEQFF. DNA of the CDR3: TGTGCCTGGCAACAGGAAATAAGCTCCTACAATGAGCAGTTCTTC. Combining the CDR3 with reference TRBV30 and TRBJ2-1 gives the whole variable domain SQTIHQWPATLVQPVGSPLSLECTVEGTSNPNLYWYRQAAGRGLQLLFYSVGIGQISSEVPQNLSASRPQDRQFILSSKKLLLSDSGFYLCAWQQEISSYNEQFFGPGTRLTVL.

The chain recombines TRBV19 with TRBJ2-5, with D perhaps matching TRBD1 (6 bases). Trimming cost V 3 bases and J 2 bases, with 13 bases left between them. This CDR3 has 15 amino acids. The germline CDR1 and CDR2 sequences are LNHDA and SQIVND (reference sequence). The CDR3 loop reads CASSIHLQGQETQYF. CDR3 DNA: TGTGCCAGTAGTATTCACCTACAGGGTCAAGAGACCCAGTACTTC.

The chain combines TRBV19 with TRBJ1-6; TRBD1 might be the D (6 bases). CDR3 size: 19 residues. The V end lost 3 bases, the J end lost 0 bases, and 18 bases lay between the germline ends. Germline CDR1 is LNHDA and CDR2 is SQIVND (reference sequence). CDR3 protein: CASSIWTAQRSSYNSPLHF. CDR3 bases: TGTGCCAGTAGTATCTGGACAGCCCAAAGGAGCTCCTATAATTCACCCCTCCACTTT. The complete variable domain, with remaining parts taken from reference TRBV19 and TRBJ1-6, reads DGGITQSPKYLFRKEGQNVTLSCEQNLNHDAMYWYRQDPGQGLRLIYYSQIVNDFQKGDIAEGYSVSREKKESFPLTVTSAQKNPTAFYLCASSIWTAQRSSYNSPLHFGNGTRLTVT.

As DNA, the CDR3 is TGCGCCAGCACCCAGGCAATGGGACAGGGCTACGAGCAGTACTTC. Protein product: CASTQAMGQGYEQYF. This sequence joins TRBV4-1 and TRBJ2-7; TRBD1 matches 9 bases. Germline trimming cut 7 bases from V and 3 bases from J; bases unmatched to any gene: 10. This CDR3 contains 15 residues. Germline values: CDR1 MGHRA, CDR2 YSYEKL.

The chain's CDR3 is CAISESGNEAFF. The CDR3 DNA sequence: TGTGCCATCAGTGAGTCCGGGAATGAAGCTTTCTTT. The rearrangement uses TRBV10-3 and TRBJ1-1; D is ambiguous. V was pared by 0 bases and J by 7 bases, with 6 bases between. Germline V CDR1 and CDR2: ENHRY, SYGVKD. The CDR3 loop spans 12 amino acids.

The genes are TRBV18 and TRBJ1-6; 7 bases map to TRBD1. The CDR3 is 17 residues long. CDR1 is KGHSH and CDR2 is LQKENI in the germline V gene. Germline trimming cut 4 bases from V and 3 bases from J; bases unmatched to any gene: 9. The CDR3 nucleotides are TGTGCCAGCTCACTGGGACAGTGGGGGAACTATAATTCACCCCTCCACTTT. Encoded protein: CASSLGQWGNYNSPLHF.

The chain joins TRBV3-1 (or the pseudogene TRBV3-2) to TRBJ2-3; maybe TRBD1 (6 bases). Trimming took 3 bases from V and 2 from J, leaving 12 bases between them. There are 15 residues in the CDR3. Germline-derived CDR1 and CDR2 are LGHDT and YNNKEL (reference sequence). The DNA for the CDR3 is TGTGCCAGCAGCCATGGCAGGACAGTCACAGATACGCAGTATTTT. This translates into CASSHGRTVTDTQYF.

The chain joins TRBV20-1 to TRBJ2-5; D remains unclear. The CDR3 totals 10 residues. Trimming pared 6 bases from V and 2 bases from J, leaving 4 bases between. CDR1 is DFQATT, CDR2 SNEGSKA, per germline (reference sequence). CDR3 DNA: TGCAGTGCGGAGCAAGAGACCCAGTACTTC. Amino acid sequence: CSAEQETQYF.

The V and J genes are TRBV7-9 and TRBJ1-4, with D possibly matching TRBD1 (5 bases). The length of the CDR3 is 16 residues. V was cut by 4 bases and J by 7 bases, with 19 bases left in between. CDR1 and CDR2 (germline): SEHNR, FQNEAQ (reference sequence). The CDR3 region has the DNA TGTGCCAGCAGCTATTCAACAGGCGGAAGAAGTGAAAAACTGTTTTTT. Residues: CASSYSTGGRSEKLFF.

The chain recombines TRBV5-1 with TRBJ2-7, with 9 bases matching TRBD1. The V gene's germline CDR1 is SGHRS and CDR2 YFSETQ. Trimming cost V 4 bases and J 4 bases; bases outside gene matches: 3. The CDR3 totals 13 residues. The CDR3 protein is CASSDDRGYEQYV. CDR3 in DNA: TGCGCCAGCAGCGACGACAGGGGGTACGAGCAGTACGTC.

The rearrangement uses TRBV5-4 and TRBJ2-1; TRBD2 matches 8 bases. Germline assignment: CDR1 SGHNT and CDR2 YYREEE (reference sequence). With 4 bases clipped from V and 7 bases from J, the junction kept 13 bases outside the gene matches. This CDR3 comprises 16 residues. Here the CDR3 reads CASSVDSGATLNEQFF. CDR3 DNA sequence: TGTGCCAGCAGCGTAGATAGCGGGGCTACGTTAAATGAGCAGTTCTTC.

The chain has TRBV2 and TRBJ2-1; 10 bases line up with TRBD2. With V trimmed by 6 bases and J by 7 bases, 12 bases remained unmatched. Germline assignment: CDR1 SNHLY and CDR2 FYNNEI. The CDR3 extends over 16 amino acids. The CDR3 DNA is TGTGCCAGCAGCGACAACAGCGGGGGGGCCCGAAATGAGCAGTTCTTC. Amino acids: CASSDNSGGARNEQFF.

Only one count was recorded for this clone. J is TRBJ2-2 and V is TRBV11-2; TRBD2 aligns across 8 bases. V was pared by 4 bases and J by 4 bases, with 2 bases of the junction left unmatched. The CDR3 covers 14 residues. Germline values: CDR1 SGHAT, CDR2 FQNNGV. CDR3 in amino acids: CASSSGGTTGELFF. As DNA, the CDR3 is TGTGCCAGCAGCTCGGGGGGGACCACCGGGGAGCTGTTTTTT.

This clone was seen more than once but under ten times. V is TRBV11-3 and J is TRBJ1-4; TRBD1 aligns across 7 bases. CDR1 is SGHNT, CDR2 YENEEA, per germline. V was pared by 0 bases and J by 5 bases, with 3 bases of the junction left unmatched. The CDR3 sequence is 15 residues long. CDR3 sequence (DNA): TGTGCCAGCAGCTTAGATAGACAGGGCAATGAAAAACTGTTTTTT. Its translation: CASSLDRQGNEKLFF.

The gene calls are TRBV10-3 and TRBJ1-1; D unclear. Germline lookup yields CDR1 ENHRY and CDR2 SYGVKD. V was trimmed by 3 bases and J by 0 bases, leaving 5 bases between them. This CDR3 is built from 13 residues. Written as DNA, the CDR3 is TGTGCCATCAGTGACGCGGTGAACACTGAAGCTTTCTTT. It codes for CAISDAVNTEAFF.

This clone was counted a single time. The V and J genes are TRBV18 and TRBJ2-5; D may be TRBD2 (6 bases). CDR3 length: 16 residues. The germline V gene has CDR1 KGHSH and CDR2 LQKENI. V was trimmed by 3 bases and J by 2 bases, leaving 16 bases between them. The CDR3 DNA is TGTGCCAGCTCACCCCACGCCGGGACTCGTCAAGAGACCCAGTACTTC. This translates into CASSPHAGTRQETQYF. The full variable domain, with the rest looked up from reference TRBV18 and TRBJ2-5, is NAGVMQNPRHLVRRRGQEARLRCSPMKGHSHVYWYRQLPEEGLKFMVYLQKENIIDESGMPKERFSAEFPKEGPSILRIQQVVRGDSAAYFCASSPHAGTRQETQYFGPGTRLLVL.

The rearrangement joins TRBV5-1 to TRBJ2-1, with 7 bases matching TRBD1. V shed 4 bases and J 3 bases; nucleotides not matched to a gene: 1. The CDR3 runs to 13 residues. CDR1 SGHRS and CDR2 YFSETQ come from the germline V gene. The CDR3 DNA follows: TGCGCCAGCAGCCGGGACAGCTACAATGAGCAGTTCTTC. This gives the protein CASSRDSYNEQFF.

This clone was observed a single time. This sequence joins TRBV11-2 and TRBJ2-2; 15 bases match TRBD2. The V gene's germline CDR1 is SGHAT and CDR2 FQNNGV. After removal of 5 bases from V and 8 bases from J, the junction contained 9 bases not matched to a gene. CDR3 length equals 17 residues. CDR3 region: CASSAIGLAGGLGELFF. CDR3 sequence (DNA): TGTGCCAGCAGCGCAATCGGACTAGCGGGGGGGCTTGGGGAGCTGTTTTTT.

The chain joins TRBV4-1 to TRBJ2-2, with 7 bases aligning to TRBD2. The CDR3 has 17 residues. CDR1 is MGHRA and CDR2 is YSYEKL in the germline V gene. Trimming cost V 3 bases and J 6 bases; bases outside gene matches: 13. The CDR3 DNA sequence: TGCGCCAGCAGCCAGGGGGGGTTGGTTCAGGACCCCGGGGAGCTGTTTTTT. Protein product: CASSQGGLVQDPGELFF.

This chain connects TRBV9 to TRBJ1-4, with 8 positions matching TRBD1. The CDR3 is 14 residues long. Per the germline V gene, CDR1 is SGDLS and CDR2 is YYNGEE. Trimming took 1 base from V and 7 from J; bases not matched to a gene: 3. For the CDR3, the DNA is TGTGCCAGCAGCGTAACAGGGGGTAGTGAAAAACTGTTTTTT. Protein: CASSVTGGSEKLFF.